Following are 10 T cell receptor beta chains from one sample sequenced in a study of blood T cell repertoires in COVID-19 (dated by TCRdb to 2020 to 2022). Library construction relied on the immunoSEQ multiplex PCR assay. TCRdb's version of the immuneACCESS table is confined to in-frame rearrangements and falls short of the full clone set. An unresolved V gene accounts for under half of the shortfall where checked; the remainder is of unknown origin. For this sample the table gives 250,000 to 350,000 clones, of which 85% to 90% were detected only once. 6% to 8% of the sample comes from the top ten. Source material: peripheral blood. The origin of the receptors is a woman between 45 and 65 years old with COVID-19, enrolled during active disease.

The J gene is TRBJ2-1, the V gene TRBV2, with TRBD2 as a possible D gene (6 bases). Germline assignment: CDR1 SNHLY and CDR2 FYNNEI. The CDR3 has 13 amino acids. The ends were cut back, 4 bases at V and 7 bases at J, with 11 bases in the middle. CDR3 bases: TGTGCCAGCAGTGTGGGAGGAGGGAATGAGCAGTTCTTC. It specifies CASSVGGGNEQFF.

The chain has TRBV27 and TRBJ1-1, with no clear D. The germline gives CDR1 MNHEY, CDR2 SMNVEV (reference sequence). V lost 3 bases and J 1 base, leaving 15 bases between the germline ends. The CDR3 runs 16 residues. The CDR3 DNA follows: TGTGCCAGCAGTTTCAGGCCAGGAGGACGGAACACTGAAGCTTTCTTT. It specifies CASSFRPGGRNTEAFF.

The rearrangement uses TRBV19 and TRBJ2-3, with D perhaps TRBD1 (5 bases). Trimming took off 6 bases at V and 2 bases at J, with 9 bases between the two ends. The germline gives CDR1 LNHDA, CDR2 SQIVND (reference sequence). The CDR3 totals 13 residues. In nucleotides, the CDR3 is TGTGCCAGTAGCAGGGCCTCCACAGATACGCAGTATTTT. It translates to CASSRASTDTQYF.

This clone was recorded once. The V call is TRBV6-6, the J call TRBJ2-1, with TRBD2 identical over 9 bases. This CDR3 is built from 15 residues. Germline lookup yields CDR1 MNHNY and CDR2 SVGAGI (reference sequence). V trimming: 7 bases; J trimming: 7 bases; junction bases outside the gene matches: 11. The CDR3 DNA reads as TGTGCCAGCACCGATCGGACTAGCGATCGGAATGAGCAGTTCTTC. It is translated as CASTDRTSDRNEQFF.

This chain uses TRBV30 with TRBJ2-7, with D maybe TRBD2 (6 bases). Trimming pared 2 bases from V and 7 bases from J, leaving 18 bases between. The germline CDR1 and CDR2 sequences are GTSNPN and SVGIG (reference sequence). This CDR3 is 14 amino acids long. CDR3 sequence (DNA): TGTGCCTGGAGTAAAGCGGGTCTTGTGTGGGAGCAGTACTTC. Translating it yields CAWSKAGLVWEQYF.

In this sample, this clone turned up a few times. The V and J genes are TRBV4-1 and TRBJ2-7, with TRBD2 as a possible D gene (5 bases). CDR1 and CDR2 (germline): MGHRA, YSYEKL. The CDR3 sequence is 17 residues long. Deletions cut 4 bases from V and 2 bases from J, with 21 bases between. As DNA, the CDR3 is TGCGCCAGCAGCCTCATGACGGCTTGGGGAGACACCTACGAGCAGTACTTC. Amino acids: CASSLMTAWGDTYEQYF.

The J gene is TRBJ1-2, the V gene TRBV3-1 (or the pseudogene TRBV3-2); D gene unclear. This CDR3 is built from 15 residues. Per the germline V gene, CDR1 is LGHDT and CDR2 is YNNKEL (reference sequence). Trimming removed 0 bases at V and 8 bases at J, with 16 bases between. CDR3 nucleotides: TGTGCCAGCAGCCAAGAAGGATCGGGGATCTCCGGCTACACCTTC. Translating gives CASSQEGSGISGYTF.

Here the CDR3 reads CASSQRGGSWYEQYF. In DNA, the CDR3 is TGTGCCAGCAGCCAACGGGGCGGGAGCTGGTACGAGCAGTACTTC. This chain joins TRBV9 and TRBJ2-7; 7 nucleotides match TRBD2. From germline, CDR1 is SGDLS and CDR2 YYNGEE. The CDR3 has 15 amino acids. Germline trimming cut 4 bases from V and 4 bases from J; bases unmatched to any gene: 11.

This clone was detected only once. The V gene is TRBV6-5, the J gene TRBJ1-4; TRBD1 is a possible D gene (6 bases). The CDR3 is 14 amino acids. Germline values: CDR1 MNHEY, CDR2 SVGAGI. V was shortened by 6 bases and J by 8 bases, with 16 bases between the two germline ends. DNA for the CDR3: TGTGCCAGCAGGTCCGGGACAACCTACGAAAAACTGTTTTTT. Protein product: CASRSGTTYEKLFF.

The V gene is TRBV19, the J gene TRBJ2-7, with TRBD1 identical over 8 bases. The junction had 6 bases not matched to a gene; V was cut back by 3 bases and J by 5 bases. The V gene's germline CDR1 is LNHDA and CDR2 SQIVND (reference sequence). The CDR3 is 14 amino acids. CDR3 region: CASSIPGQGNEQYF. The CDR3 DNA sequence: TGTGCCAGTAGTATCCCCGGACAGGGCAACGAGCAGTACTTC. Supplemented by reference TRBV19 and TRBJ2-7, the full variable domain reads DGGITQSPKYLFRKEGQNVTLSCEQNLNHDAMYWYRQDPGQGLRLIYYSQIVNDFQKGDIAEGYSVSREKKESFPLTVTSAQKNPTAFYLCASSIPGQGNEQYFGPGTRLTVT.